This is a list of T cell receptor beta chains from one sample in a study of blood T cell repertoires in COVID-19. Some clones are missing from TCRdb's copy, which holds only in-frame ones; the method was immunoSEQ multiplex PCR. The sample carries fewer than 300,000 clones, about four fifths recorded once. Sequencing input: PBMCs or T cells enriched from blood (not recorded which). The receptors derive from a man aged 40-49 years who had been exposed to COVID-19. Each CDR3 is given without its conserved first and last residue. D genes are given only for firm matches.

d_gene	v_gene	CDR3aa
NA	TRBV28	ASSLHGGMGEQY
NA	TRBV5-6	ASSFPGQGNTIY
NA	TRBV4-2	ASSQEGGGEHSQH
TRBD1	TRBV30	AWSLSRGTGGYT
TRBD2	TRBV19	ASSIGGGPRLARNTGELF
TRBD2	TRBV11-3	ASSSQAGVQYEQF
TRBD2	TRBV5-4	ASTSGGRADTQY
TRBD1	TRBV2	ASSFVQGEETQY
NA	TRBV6-1	ASSDISYEQY
NA	TRBV7-8	ASSLDSVWGLGAGLF
TRBD2	TRBV27	ASSLYSGGSSYEQY
NA	TRBV11-2	ASSSERETNEKLF
NA	TRBV18	ASSPRGAAGDGYT
TRBD1	TRBV12-3/TRBV12-4	ASRPGQGRELF
TRBD2	TRBV5-1	ASSESKGLGFEQY
TRBD2	TRBV11-2	ASSLSGSTSTDTQY
TRBD2	TRBV19	ASSIGGAVQETQY
TRBD2	TRBV25-1	ASEKRERGTLRETQY
NA	TRBV7-9	ASIMGGDPSEQY
TRBD2	TRBV20-1	SASGLAGGNPNEQF
NA	TRBV6-5	ASRAGSSNQPQH
NA	TRBV19	ASNPRRVTEAF
NA	TRBV11-3	ASSFSGGPNTEAF
TRBD1	TRBV4-1	ASSQRFGDSSYNEQF
TRBD1	TRBV27	ASRATGAETQY